This T cell receptor (beta chain) was profiled in a study of blood T cell repertoires in COVID-19. Study context: The cDNA or gDNA used as material had been derived from T cells, B-cell-depleted T cells, or PBMCs.

Only in-frame clones appear in the TCRdb table, and some are missing; sequencing was by immunoSEQ multiplex PCR. The repertoire holds approximately 77,000 clones, 75% to 85% seen once, with around 4.8% in the top ten. Input material: peripheral blood. This TCR came from a woman in her seventies with acute or convalescent COVID-19.

The chain's CDR3 is CATSSRRLAGGLQETQYF. The CDR3 DNA reads as TGTGCCACCAGCAGCCGAAGACTAGCGGGGGGCCTCCAAGAGACCCAGTACTTC. V usage is TRBV15 and J usage is TRBJ2-5, with 13 bases identical to TRBD2. V gave up 3 bases and J gave up 1 base; unmatched junction bases: 8. The CDR3 extends over 18 amino acids. CDR1 and CDR2 from the germline V gene are LNHNV and YYDKDF (reference sequence).